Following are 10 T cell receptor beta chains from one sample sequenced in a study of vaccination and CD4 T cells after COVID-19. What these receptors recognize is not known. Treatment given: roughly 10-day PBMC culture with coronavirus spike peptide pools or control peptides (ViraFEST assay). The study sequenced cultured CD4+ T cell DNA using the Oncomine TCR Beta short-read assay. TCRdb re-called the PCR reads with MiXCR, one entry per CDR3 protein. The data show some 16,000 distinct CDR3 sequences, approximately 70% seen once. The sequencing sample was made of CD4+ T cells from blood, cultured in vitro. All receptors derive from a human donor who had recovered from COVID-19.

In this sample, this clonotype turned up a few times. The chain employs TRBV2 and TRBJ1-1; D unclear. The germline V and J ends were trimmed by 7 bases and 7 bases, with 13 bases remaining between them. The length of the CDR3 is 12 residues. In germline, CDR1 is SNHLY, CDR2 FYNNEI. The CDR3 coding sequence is TGTGCCAGCATCGAGTCAGGCTTTGAAGCTTTCTTT. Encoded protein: CASIESGFEAFF.

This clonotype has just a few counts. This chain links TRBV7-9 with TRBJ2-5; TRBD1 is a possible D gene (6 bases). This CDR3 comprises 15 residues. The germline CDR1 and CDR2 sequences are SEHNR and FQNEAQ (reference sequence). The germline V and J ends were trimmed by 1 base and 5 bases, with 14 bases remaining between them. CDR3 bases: TGTGCCAGCAGCTTAGATGTTGGGGGCGGGGAGACCCAGTACTTC. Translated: CASSLDVGGGETQYF.

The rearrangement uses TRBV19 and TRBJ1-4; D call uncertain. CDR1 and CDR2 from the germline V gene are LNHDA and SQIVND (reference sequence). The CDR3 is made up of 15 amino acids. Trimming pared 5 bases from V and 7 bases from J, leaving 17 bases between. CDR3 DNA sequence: TGTGCCAGTAGTGCCAAGGGAGGGCGCCTTGAAAAACTGTTTTTT. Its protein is CASSAKGGRLEKLFF.

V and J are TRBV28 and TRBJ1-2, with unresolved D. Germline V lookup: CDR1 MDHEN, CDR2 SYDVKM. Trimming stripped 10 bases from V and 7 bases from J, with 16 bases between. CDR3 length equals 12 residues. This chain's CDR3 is CATTLGQLGYTF. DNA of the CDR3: TGTGCCACCACGCTAGGGCAGCTTGGCTACACCTTC.

CDR3 sequence (DNA): TGTGCCATCAGTGAAACGGGCAGCCTAGCCAAAAACATTCAGTACTTC. Amino acid sequence: CAISETGSLAKNIQYF. The chain is built from TRBV10-3 and TRBJ2-4; D is unresolved. Trimming shortened V by 3 bases and J by 0 bases, and 12 bases separated the two germline ends. The CDR3 is made up of 16 amino acids. Germline V gene lookup returns CDR1 ENHRY and CDR2 SYGVKD.

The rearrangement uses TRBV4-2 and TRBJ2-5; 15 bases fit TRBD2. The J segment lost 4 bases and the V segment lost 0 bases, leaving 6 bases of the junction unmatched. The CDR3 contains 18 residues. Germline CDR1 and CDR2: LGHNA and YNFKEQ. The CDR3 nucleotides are TGTGCCAGCAGCCAAGATCTGGGGACTAGCGGGAGGTTAGAGACCCAGTACTTC. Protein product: CASSQDLGTSGRLETQYF.

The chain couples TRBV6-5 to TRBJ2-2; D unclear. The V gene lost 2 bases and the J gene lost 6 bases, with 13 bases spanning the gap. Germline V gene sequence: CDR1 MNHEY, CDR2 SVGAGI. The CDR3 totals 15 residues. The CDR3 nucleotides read TGTGCCAGCAGTTACCGCCCCTTCGCCCCCGGGGAGCTGTTTTTT. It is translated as CASSYRPFAPGELFF.

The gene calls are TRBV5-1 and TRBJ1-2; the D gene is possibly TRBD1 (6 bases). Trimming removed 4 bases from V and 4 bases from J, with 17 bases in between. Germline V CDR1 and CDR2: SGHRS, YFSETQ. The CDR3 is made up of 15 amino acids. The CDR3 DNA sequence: TGCGCCAGCAGCCCCTCGACAGGAGGGTTCTATGGCTACACCTTC. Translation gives CASSPSTGGFYGYTF.

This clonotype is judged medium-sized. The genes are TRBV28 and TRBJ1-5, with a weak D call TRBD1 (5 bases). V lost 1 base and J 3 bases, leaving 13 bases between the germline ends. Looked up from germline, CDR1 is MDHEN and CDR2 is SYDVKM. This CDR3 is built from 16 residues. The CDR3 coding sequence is TGTGCCAGCAGTTTATTGGGGGGTGGAATCAATCAGCCCCAGCATTTT. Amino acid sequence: CASSLLGGGINQPQHF. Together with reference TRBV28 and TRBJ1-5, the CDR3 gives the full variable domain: DVKVTQSSRYLVKRTGEKVFLECVQDMDHENMFWYRQDPGLGLRLIYFSYDVKMKEKGDIPEGYSVSREKKERFSLILESASTNQTSMYLCASSLLGGGINQPQHFGDGTRLSIL.

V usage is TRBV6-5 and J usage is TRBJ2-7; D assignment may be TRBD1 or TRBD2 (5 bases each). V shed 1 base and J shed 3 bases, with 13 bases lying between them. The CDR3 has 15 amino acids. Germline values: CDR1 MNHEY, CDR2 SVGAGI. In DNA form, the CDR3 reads TGTGCCAGCAGTTACTACGGGACCGGGCTCTACGAGCAGTACTTC. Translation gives CASSYYGTGLYEQYF.